This TCR beta chain was observed in a study of T cell responses to AZD1222 COVID-19 vaccine. Notes on the study in general: Just 5 to 7 people given AZD1222 tested seropositive at baseline. Spike-specific TCR breadth and depth went up after people got two AZD1222 doses.

Assay: immunoSEQ multiplex PCR; the TCRdb copy retains only in-frame clones and omits some. This sample has about 140,000 clones; around 90% occur once, and the top ten carry 3% to 3.5%. The germline V gene has CDR1 GTSNPN and CDR2 SVGIG (reference sequence). The CDR3 loop spans 14 amino acids. The V end was cut by 1 base, the J end by 2 bases, with 10 bases between. In the case of this clone: Its target is unknown.

The V call is TRBV30, the J call TRBJ2-3; D unclear. This sample comprised peripheral blood, obtained on day 0 of AZD1222 vaccination. The sequence was obtained from an adult in good health. The CDR3 protein is CAWSARRFTDTQYF. The CDR3 bases are TGTGCCTGGAGTGCTAGAAGATTCACAGATACGCAGTATTTT.